The rows below give T cell receptor beta chains drawn from one sample of a study of CD8 T cells in Susac syndrome. TCRdb reprocessed the immunoSEQ multiplex PCR reads via MiXCR and lists one record per CDR3 protein. The profile shows around 180,000 distinct CDR3 sequences, 90% to 97% of them singletons. Input material: CD4+ T cells from PBMCs. Receptors originate from a human donor with multiple sclerosis. CDR3s include the opening cysteine and the closing phenylalanine or tryptophan. Each record gives: J gene, D gene, V gene, CDR3 length, clone size, CDR3 protein, CDR3 DNA. A D gene is named only where the DNA matches it firmly. The size field is filled for only some rows; it gives once, few, many or a size class.

>TRBJ1-2|-|TRBV29-1|13|few
CSVGGRANYGYTF
TGCAGCGTTGGTGGCAGGGCTAACTATGGCTACACCTTC
>TRBJ2-1|TRBD2|TRBV7-9|15|-
CASRNSGGVYNEQFF
TGTGCCAGCAGAAACAGCGGGGGGGTTTACAATGAGCAGTTCTTC
>TRBJ2-6|-|TRBV12-3/TRBV12-4|15|-
CASSMRDSGANVLTF
TGTGCCAGCAGTATGCGGGACTCTGGGGCCAACGTCCTGACTTTC
>TRBJ1-2|-|TRBV4-1|13|-
CASSLGISYGYTF
TGCGCCAGCAGCCTTGGGATCAGCTATGGCTACACCTTC
>TRBJ2-1|-|TRBV6-6|11|-
CASSYFYEQFF
TGTGCCAGCAGTTATTTTTATGAGCAGTTCTTC
>TRBJ2-1|-|TRBV4-2|14|-
CASSSRTRSNEQFF
TGTGCCAGCAGCTCTAGAACCAGGTCTAATGAGCAGTTCTTC
>TRBJ2-3|TRBD1|TRBV30|13|-
CGSGTGVTDTQYF
TGTGGTTCCGGGACAGGGGTCACAGATACGCAGTATTTT
>TRBJ1-1|-|TRBV18|15|-
CASSPRRDVNTEAFF
TGTGCCAGCTCACCAAGACGGGACGTGAACACTGAAGCTTTCTTT
>TRBJ2-7|-|TRBV30|12|-
CAWSETGYEQYF
TGTGCCTGGAGTGAGACAGGATACGAGCAGTACTTC
>TRBJ2-3|-|TRBV29-1|14|-
CSLPPSGGTDTQYF
TGCAGCTTACCCCCTTCGGGGGGCACAGATACGCAGTATTTT
>TRBJ1-2|-|TRBV7-2|13|-
CASTLNENYGYTF
TGTGCCAGCACCCTTAACGAGAACTATGGCTACACCTTC
>TRBJ1-2|TRBD1|TRBV28|15|-
CASSIRDRVFYGYTF
TGTGCCAGCAGTATCCGGGACAGAGTATTCTATGGCTACACCTTC
>TRBJ2-2|TRBD2|TRBV12-3/TRBV12-4|14|-
CASSPPPGGQELFF
TGTGCCAGCAGTCCCCCTCCGGGGGGGCAGGAGCTGTTTTTT
>TRBJ2-7|-|TRBV11-1|13|-
CASSHRRTYEQYF
TGTGCCAGCAGCCACAGGAGGACCTACGAGCAGTACTTC
>TRBJ1-5|-|TRBV19|17|-
CASKDFLQRGGNQPQHF
TGTGCCAGTAAAGACTTCCTACAAAGAGGGGGCAATCAGCCCCAGCATTTT
>TRBJ2-2|-|TRBV12-3/TRBV12-4|13|-
CASSHGGAGELFF
TGTGCCAGCAGTCATGGGGGTGCCGGGGAGCTGTTTTTT
>TRBJ2-1|-|TRBV27|14|-
CATQALGRNNEQFF
TGTGCCACCCAGGCCCTCGGACGGAACAATGAGCAGTTCTTC
>TRBJ2-7|TRBD1|TRBV19|14|-
CASRKYWTGDEQYF
TGTGCCAGCAGAAAATATTGGACAGGGGACGAGCAGTACTTC
>TRBJ1-2|TRBD1|TRBV20-1|14|once
CSARRGQGEGGYTF
TGCAGTGCTAGGCGGGGACAGGGGGAGGGTGGCTACACCTTC
>TRBJ1-5|-|TRBV6-2/TRBV6-3|13|-
CASSYMDNQPQHF
TGTGCCAGCAGTTACATGGATAATCAGCCCCAGCATTTT
>TRBJ2-5|-|TRBV5-6|15|-
CASSRPEARIETQYF
TGTGCCAGCAGCCGGCCGGAGGCCCGGATAGAGACCCAGTACTTC
>TRBJ2-7|TRBD1|TRBV5-1|17|-
CASIQGPADRDRGEQYF
TGCGCCAGCATCCAGGGCCCCGCGGACAGGGACCGAGGAGAGCAGTACTTC
>TRBJ2-1|-|TRBV30|12|-
CAWGDSYNEQFF
TGTGCCTGGGGAGACAGCTACAATGAGCAGTTCTTC
>TRBJ2-7|-|TRBV24-1|17|once
CATSETGPGSGSYEQYF
TGTGCCACCAGTGAAACCGGACCAGGCTCTGGCTCCTACGAGCAGTACTTC
>TRBJ1-6|-|TRBV3-1|16|-
CASSQGFLGDNSPLHF
TGTGCCAGCAGCCAAGGGTTCCTTGGGGATAATTCACCCCTCCACTTT
>TRBJ1-1|TRBD1|TRBV29-1|13|few
CSVAQGPRTEAFF
TGCAGCGTAGCACAGGGGCCTCGCACTGAAGCTTTCTTT
>TRBJ2-3|-|TRBV20-1|11|-
CSARATDTQYF
TGCAGTGCTAGAGCCACAGATACGCAGTATTTT
>TRBJ2-2|-|TRBV12-3/TRBV12-4|13|-
CASSLREAGELFF
TGTGCCAGCAGTTTAAGAGAGGCCGGGGAGCTGTTTTTT
>TRBJ2-3|TRBD2|TRBV20-1|18|-
CSASQVAGGPMRTDTQYF
TGCAGCGCGAGTCAAGTAGCGGGGGGGCCAATGAGGACAGATACGCAGTATTTT
>TRBJ2-5|-|TRBV20-1|13|-
CSAHNQYQETQYF
TGCAGTGCCCACAACCAGTATCAAGAGACCCAGTACTTC
>TRBJ2-7|-|TRBV23-1|22|-
CASSQSGSRQSRWNGFLYEQYF
TGCGCCAGCAGTCAATCCGGAAGTCGACAGTCGCGCTGGAATGGCTTCCTTTACGAGCAGTACTTC
>TRBJ1-2|TRBD1|TRBV29-1|15|-
CSVVLGQGANYGYTF
TGCAGCGTTGTTTTAGGGCAGGGGGCTAACTATGGCTACACCTTC
>TRBJ2-6|-|TRBV12-3/TRBV12-4|13|-
CASSLAGANVLTF
TGTGCCAGCAGTTTAGCTGGGGCCAACGTCCTGACTTTC
>TRBJ1-1|-|TRBV7-2|15|-
CASSLSLTNIGEAFF
TGTGCCAGCAGCTTATCCCTGACCAACATTGGTGAAGCTTTCTTT
>TRBJ2-7|-|TRBV20-1|16|-
CSARDLTGTDPYEQYF
TGCAGTGCTAGAGATTTAACCGGGACGGACCCCTACGAGCAGTACTTC
>TRBJ1-4|-|TRBV20-1|13|-
CSASTNEGEKLFF
TGCAGTGCTAGCACAAACGAGGGTGAAAAACTGTTTTTT
>TRBJ2-1|-|TRBV15|14|-
CATSRDRGGYEQFF
TGTGCCACCAGCAGAGATCGAGGGGGTTATGAGCAGTTCTTC